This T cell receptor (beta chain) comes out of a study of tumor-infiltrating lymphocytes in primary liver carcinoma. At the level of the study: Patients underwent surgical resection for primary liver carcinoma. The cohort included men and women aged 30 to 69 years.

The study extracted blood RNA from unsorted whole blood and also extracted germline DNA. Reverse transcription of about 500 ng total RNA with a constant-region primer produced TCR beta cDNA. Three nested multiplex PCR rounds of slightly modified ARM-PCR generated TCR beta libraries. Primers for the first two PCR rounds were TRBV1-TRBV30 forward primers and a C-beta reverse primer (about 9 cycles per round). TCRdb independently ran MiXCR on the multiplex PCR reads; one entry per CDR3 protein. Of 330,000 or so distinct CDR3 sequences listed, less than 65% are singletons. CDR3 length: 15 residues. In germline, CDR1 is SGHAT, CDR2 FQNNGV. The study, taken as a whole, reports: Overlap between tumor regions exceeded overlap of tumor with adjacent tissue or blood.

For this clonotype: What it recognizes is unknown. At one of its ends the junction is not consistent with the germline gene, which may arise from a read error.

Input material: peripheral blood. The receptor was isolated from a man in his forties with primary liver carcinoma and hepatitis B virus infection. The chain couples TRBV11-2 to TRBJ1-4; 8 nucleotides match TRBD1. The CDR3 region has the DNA TGTACCAGCAGCTTAGTCAGGGGGCGAAGTGAAAAACTGTTTTTT. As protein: CTSSLVRGRSEKLFF.